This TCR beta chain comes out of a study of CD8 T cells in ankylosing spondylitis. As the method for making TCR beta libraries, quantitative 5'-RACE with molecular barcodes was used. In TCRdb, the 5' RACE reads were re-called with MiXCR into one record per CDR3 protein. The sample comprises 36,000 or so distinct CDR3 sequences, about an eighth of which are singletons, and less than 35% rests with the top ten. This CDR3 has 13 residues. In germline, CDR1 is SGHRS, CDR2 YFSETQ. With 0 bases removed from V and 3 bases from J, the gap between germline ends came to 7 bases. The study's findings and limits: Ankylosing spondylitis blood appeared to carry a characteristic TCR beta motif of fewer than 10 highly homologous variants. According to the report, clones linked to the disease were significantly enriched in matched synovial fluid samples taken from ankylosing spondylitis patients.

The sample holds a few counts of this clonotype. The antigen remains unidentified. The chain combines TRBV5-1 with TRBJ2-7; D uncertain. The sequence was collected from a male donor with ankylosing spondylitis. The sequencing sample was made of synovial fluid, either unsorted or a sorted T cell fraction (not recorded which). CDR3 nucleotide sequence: TGCGCCAGCAGCTTGGTTGGCATCTACGAGCAGTACTTC. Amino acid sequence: CASSLVGIYEQYF. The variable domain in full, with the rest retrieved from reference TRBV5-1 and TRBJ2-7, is KAGVTQTPRYLIKTRGQQVTLSCSPISGHRSVSWYQQTPGQGLQFLFEYFSETQRNKGNFPGRFSGRQFSNSRSEMNVSTLELGDSALYLCASSLVGIYEQYFGPGTRLTVT.